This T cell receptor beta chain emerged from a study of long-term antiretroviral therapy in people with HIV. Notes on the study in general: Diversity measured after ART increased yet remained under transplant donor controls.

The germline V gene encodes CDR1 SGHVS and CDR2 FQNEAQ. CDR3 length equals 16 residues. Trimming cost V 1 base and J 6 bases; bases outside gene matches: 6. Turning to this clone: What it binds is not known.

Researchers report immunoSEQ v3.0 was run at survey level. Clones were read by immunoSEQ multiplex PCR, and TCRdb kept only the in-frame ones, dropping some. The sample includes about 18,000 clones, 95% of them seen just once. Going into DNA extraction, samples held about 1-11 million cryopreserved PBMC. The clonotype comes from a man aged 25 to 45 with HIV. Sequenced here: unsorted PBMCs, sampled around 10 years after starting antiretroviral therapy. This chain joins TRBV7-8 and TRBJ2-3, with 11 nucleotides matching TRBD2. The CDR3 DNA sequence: TGTGCCAGCAGCTTAGACCTAGCGGGGGGCTGGGATACGCAGTATTTT. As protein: CASSLDLAGGWDTQYF. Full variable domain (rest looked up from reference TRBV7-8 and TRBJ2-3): GAGVSQSPRYKVAKRGQDVALRCDPISGHVSLFWYQQALGQGPEFLTYFQNEAQLDKSGLPSDRFFAERPEGSVSTLKIQRTQQEDSAVYLCASSLDLAGGWDTQYFGPGTRLTVL.